The 7 T cell receptor beta chains below were found in one sample sequenced in a study of cytomegalovirus exposure and HLA in healthy donors. In the PCR, 60 Vbeta and 13 Jbeta primers were used. The assay was immunoSEQ multiplex PCR, and TCRdb's table has in-frame clones only and misses some. The data show about 160,000 clones, around four fifths seen once. Sequencing was performed on PBMCs. The receptor set was obtained from a woman under 40 in good health and CMV-seronegative.

This chain uses TRBV2 with TRBJ1-5; 8 bases match TRBD1. J gave up 7 bases and V 1 base, and 9 bases lay outside the gene matches. The germline gives CDR1 SNHLY, CDR2 FYNNEI. The CDR3 is 16 amino acids. CDR3 sequence reads: CASSEGRQGARQPQHF. DNA of the CDR3: TGTGCCAGCAGTGAAGGTCGGCAGGGGGCCCGGCAGCCCCAGCATTTT.

The chain joins TRBV7-2 to TRBJ1-2; 10 bases are shared with TRBD1. The CDR3 is 15 residues long. V lost 3 bases and J lost 7; bases outside the gene matches: 8. Germline values: CDR1 SGHTA, CDR2 FQGNSA. For the CDR3, the DNA is TGTGCCAGCAGCTTCCTGACAGGGGGCGACTCTGGCTACACCTTC. This sequence encodes CASSFLTGGDSGYTF.

The rearrangement links TRBV28 to TRBJ2-1; perhaps TRBD1 as D (6 bases). V shed 6 bases and J shed 9 bases, with 24 bases lying between them. Germline values: CDR1 MDHEN, CDR2 SYDVKM. The CDR3 loop spans 16 amino acids. CDR3 DNA: TGTGCCAGCAGAACCGGGACAACTTCAGTTCGAGGTGAGCAGTTCTTC. This encodes CASRTGTTSVRGEQFF.

J is TRBJ2-1 and V is TRBV2, with D possibly being TRBD2 (6 bases). Trimming took 6 bases from V and 15 from J, leaving 15 bases between them. CDR1 and CDR2 (germline): SNHLY, FYNNEI. The length of the CDR3 is 11 residues. The CDR3 here is CASSPGTLGFF. Here the CDR3 DNA reads TGTGCCAGCAGCCCCGGGACTCTGGGGTTCTTC.

The genes are TRBV5-1 and TRBJ2-7; TRBD1 matches at 7 bases. J lost 2 bases, V lost 4 bases, and 12 bases had no gene match. Germline loops: CDR1 SGHRS, CDR2 YFSETQ. This CDR3 spans 16 amino acids. The CDR3, as DNA: TGCGCCAGCAGCCCGACGGACAGGTCCTTTCCCTACGAGCAGTACTTC. It yields the protein CASSPTDRSFPYEQYF.

The J gene is TRBJ1-1, the V gene TRBV30; unclear D gene. This CDR3 has 11 residues. Trimming took off 7 bases at V and 4 bases at J, with 10 bases between the two ends. The germline V gene has CDR1 GTSNPN and CDR2 SVGIG (reference sequence). The CDR3 DNA sequence: TGTGCCTCCGAGGAAGCCACTGAAGCTTTCTTT. Translation: CASEEATEAFF. The whole variable domain, filled in from reference TRBV30 and TRBJ1-1, reads SQTIHQWPATLVQPVGSPLSLECTVEGTSNPNLYWYRQAAGRGLQLLFYSVGIGQISSEVPQNLSASRPQDRQFILSSKKLLLSDSGFYLCASEEATEAFFGQGTRLTVV.

V gene TRBV5-4 combines with J gene TRBJ1-1; D not certain. Trimming took 3 bases from V and 1 from J, leaving 19 bases between them. CDR1 and CDR2 (germline): SGHNT, YYREEE (reference sequence). The CDR3 covers 17 residues. CDR3 protein: CASSSPGRMSGNTEAFF. The CDR3 coding sequence is TGTGCCAGCAGCTCCCCCGGTCGAATGTCAGGGAACACTGAAGCTTTCTTT. Supplemented by reference TRBV5-4 and TRBJ1-1, the full variable domain reads ETGVTQSPTHLIKTRGQQVTLRCSSQSGHNTVSWYQQALGQGPQFIFQYYREEENGRGNFPPRFSGLQFPNYSSELNVNALELDDSALYLCASSSPGRMSGNTEAFFGQGTRLTVV.